This TCR beta chain was sequenced in a study of blood T cell repertoires in COVID-19. Whole-study context: Samples taken during acute and convalescent COVID-19 were collected in the United States, Italy and Spain. T cells, B-cell-depleted T cells, or PBMCs provided the cDNA or gDNA that served as material.

Clones were read by immunoSEQ multiplex PCR, and TCRdb kept only the in-frame ones, dropping some. Of roughly 250,000 clones detected, approximately 83% appear once; the ten largest clones hold around 3%. Everyone who took part was about 18 to 90 years old, and they came from about 25 US areas. Each participant's cohort was designated according to participant-reported clinical history. This clone was observed a single time. The CDR3 length is 14 residues. From germline, CDR1 is LGHDT and CDR2 YNNKEL (reference sequence). Trimming shortened V by 5 bases and J by 2 bases, and 12 bases separated the two germline ends.

This chain uses TRBV3-1 (or the pseudogene TRBV3-2) with TRBJ1-2, with no clear D. The receptor was derived from a woman between 35 and 50 years old with acute COVID-19. Source material: PBMCs or T cells enriched from blood (not recorded which). CDR3 residues: CASSKGSRNYGYTF. CDR3 DNA: TGTGCCAGCAGCAAAGGTTCCAGGAACTATGGCTACACCTTC.